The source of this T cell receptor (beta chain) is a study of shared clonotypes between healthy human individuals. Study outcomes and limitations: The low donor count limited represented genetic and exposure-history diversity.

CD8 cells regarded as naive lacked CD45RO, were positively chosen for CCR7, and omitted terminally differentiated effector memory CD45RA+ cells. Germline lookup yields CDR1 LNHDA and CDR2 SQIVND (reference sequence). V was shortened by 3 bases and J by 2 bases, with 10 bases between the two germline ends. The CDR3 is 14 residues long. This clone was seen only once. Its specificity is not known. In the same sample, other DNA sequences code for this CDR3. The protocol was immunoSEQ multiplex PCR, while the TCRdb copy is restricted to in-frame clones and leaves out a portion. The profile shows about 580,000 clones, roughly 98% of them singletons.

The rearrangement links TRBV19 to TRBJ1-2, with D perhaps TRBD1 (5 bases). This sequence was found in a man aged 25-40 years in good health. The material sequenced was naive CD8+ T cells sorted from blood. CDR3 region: CASSIAGSNYGYTF. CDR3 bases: TGTGCCAGTAGTATTGCAGGGTCCAACTATGGCTACACCTTC.